A single sample gave rise to the 25 T cell receptor beta chains below, sequenced in a study of T cell responses to AZD1222 COVID-19 vaccine. The protocol was immunoSEQ multiplex PCR, while the TCRdb copy is restricted to in-frame clones and leaves out a portion. The top ten clones hold about 0.5% of a sample with 250,000 or so clones, 93% of them seen once. Material: peripheral blood, obtained on day 0 of AZD1222 vaccination. The receptors were gathered from an adult in good health.

V and J are TRBV6-5 and TRBJ2-4, with 7 bases fitting TRBD1. The V segment lost 6 bases and the J segment 7 bases; nucleotides outside the gene matches: 12. The germline V gene encodes CDR1 MNHEY and CDR2 SVGAGI. The CDR3 extends over 15 amino acids. CDR3 amino acids: CASSSPGQRVNIQYF. The CDR3 nucleotides read TGTGCCAGCAGCTCCCCGGGACAGAGGGTGAACATTCAGTACTTC.

The rearrangement uses TRBV4-1 and TRBJ2-4; D is unclear. The CDR3 consists of 15 residues. V dropped 1 base and J dropped 1 base, with 8 bases sitting between them. CDR1 is MGHRA, CDR2 YSYEKL, per germline. The CDR3 spells CASSQVEMAKNIQYF. The DNA for the CDR3 is TGCGCCAGCAGCCAAGTAGAAATGGCCAAAAACATTCAGTACTTC.

This clone was detected once. V gene TRBV20-1 combines with J gene TRBJ1-4; possible D gene TRBD1, 5 bases. Trimming left V 3 bases short and J 8 bases short, with 10 bases between. CDR3 length equals 12 residues. The germline CDR1 and CDR2 sequences are DFQATT and SNEGSKA (reference sequence). CDR3: CSASWGEEKLFF. CDR3 sequence (DNA): TGCAGTGCTAGTTGGGGGGAGGAAAAACTGTTTTTT.

This clone has only a few counts. CDR3 coding DNA: TGTGCCAGTAGTTTCAACAGGGGTTTTGAAGCTTTCTTT. Its protein product is CASSFNRGFEAFF. The V gene is TRBV19, the J gene TRBJ1-1; TRBD1 aligns across 7 bases. The CDR3 runs to 13 residues. Per the germline V gene, CDR1 is LNHDA and CDR2 is SQIVND (reference sequence). The trim removed 5 bases at V and 7 bases at J, leaving 7 bases unmatched.

The V gene is TRBV19, the J gene TRBJ2-3, with 12 bases aligning to TRBD2. The CDR3 has 21 amino acids. Trimming took 1 base from V and 3 from J; bases not matched to a gene: 17. Germline assignment: CDR1 LNHDA and CDR2 SQIVND (reference sequence). The CDR3 region is CASSIGGRASGRARSTDTQYF. The CDR3 DNA follows: TGTGCCAGTAGTATAGGCGGCCGCGCTAGCGGGAGGGCCAGGAGTACAGATACGCAGTATTTT.

The rearrangement uses TRBV2 and TRBJ1-2, with unresolved D. Trimming shortened V by 6 bases and J by 1 base, and 12 bases separated the two germline ends. In germline, CDR1 is SNHLY, CDR2 FYNNEI. This CDR3 has 14 amino acids. The CDR3 spells CASSYPGLNYGYTF. In DNA form, the CDR3 reads TGTGCCAGCAGCTACCCGGGCCTTAACTATGGCTACACCTTC.

This sequence joins TRBV2 and TRBJ2-1; tentatively, D is TRBD1 or TRBD2 (5 bases each). CDR3 length equals 11 residues. Germline V gene lookup returns CDR1 SNHLY and CDR2 FYNNEI. V dropped 7 bases and J dropped 11 bases, with 12 bases sitting between them. In DNA form, the CDR3 reads TGTGCCAGCATGTGGGGGATGAAGCAGTTCTTC. It codes for CASMWGMKQFF.

The V call is TRBV12-2, the J call TRBJ2-1. TRBV12-2 is classified as a pseudogene. This CDR3 contains 11 residues. The chain's CDR3 is CASPPLWEQFF. In DNA form, the CDR3 reads TGTGCAAGTCCCCCCCTGTGGGAGCAGTTCTTC.

The chain employs TRBV5-8 and TRBJ1-2, with D uncertain. The length of the CDR3 is 13 residues. Germline loops: CDR1 SGHTS, CDR2 YDEGEE. V was pared by 2 bases and J by 4 bases, with 9 bases between. The CDR3 sequence is CASSFGRVYGYTF. CDR3 in DNA: TGTGCCAGCAGCTTTGGCAGAGTCTATGGCTACACCTTC.

The V gene is TRBV10-2, the J gene TRBJ2-2, with TRBD2 matching over 10 bases. The CDR3 loop spans 14 amino acids. Unmatched junction bases numbered 3, after V lost 6 bases and J lost 5 bases. Germline V lookup: CDR1 WSHSY, CDR2 SAAADI. Written as DNA, the CDR3 is TGCGCCAGCAGGGCAGCGGGGGGGACCGGGGAGCTGTTTTTT. Protein product: CASRAAGGTGELFF.

V and J are TRBV7-2 and TRBJ2-3, with D uncertain. Trimming removed 8 bases from V and 4 bases from J, with 16 bases in between. This CDR3 has 14 amino acids. CDR1 and CDR2 (germline): SGHTA, FQGNSA. CDR3 DNA: TGTGCCAGCTTCCCGCGGACCCCCGCAGATACGCAGTATTTT. This sequence encodes CASFPRTPADTQYF.

The J gene is TRBJ2-1, the V gene TRBV21-1; no DNA check was done on the table's D call, TRBD2. TRBV21-1 is noted as a pseudogene. CDR3 length: 19 residues. The CDR3 DNA is TGTGCCGGGACTAGCGGGAGTGCGGCAGCCAAGGAACCCTACAATGAGCAGTTCTTC. Translated: CAGTSGSAAAKEPYNEQFF.

Note on this clone: Mismatch with germline at one junction end may stem from a read error. The V and J genes are TRBV10-3 and TRBJ1-2; TRBD1 matches at 7 bases. The CDR3 spans 14 residues. CDR1 is ENHRY and CDR2 is SYGVKD in the germline V gene. The CDR3: CAFSEGAGTYGYTF. CDR3 bases: TGTGCCTTCAGTGAGGGGGCGGGGACCTATGGCTACACCTTC.

The chain is built from TRBV28 and TRBJ1-6; the D gene is possibly TRBD1 (5 bases). CDR3 length: 18 amino acids. Trimming stripped 7 bases from V and 5 bases from J, with 24 bases between. The germline V gene has CDR1 MDHEN and CDR2 SYDVKM. The CDR3, as DNA: TGTGCCAGCATCAAGTACTTGTGGGGCACGGGGAATAATTCACCCCTCCACTTT. This translates into CASIKYLWGTGNNSPLHF.

The chain links TRBV4-2 to TRBJ2-7, with D maybe TRBD2 (6 bases). Germline V CDR1 and CDR2: LGHNA, YNFKEQ. The V end lost 0 bases, the J end lost 0 bases, and 9 bases lay between the germline ends. The CDR3 totals 15 residues. Written as DNA, the CDR3 is TGTGCCAGCAGCCAAGAGCGGGGCCGCTCCTACGAGCAGTACTTC. As protein: CASSQERGRSYEQYF.

V is TRBV5-1 and J is TRBJ2-3; 8 bases align to TRBD2. The CDR3 is 15 residues long. V shed 4 bases, J shed 2 bases, and the junction held 6 bases outside the gene matches. CDR1 and CDR2 from the germline V gene are SGHRS and YFSETQ. CDR3 region: CASSPGGLNTDTQYF. CDR3 bases: TGCGCCAGCAGCCCGGGGGGGCTGAACACAGATACGCAGTATTTT.

Points on this clone: Distinct nucleotide sequences in the sample also encode this CDR3. The chain combines TRBV3-1 (or the pseudogene TRBV3-2) with TRBJ2-3; TRBD2 might be the D (6 bases). Trimming left V 3 bases short and J 0 bases short, with 10 bases between. Germline CDR1 and CDR2: LGHDT and YNNKEL (reference sequence). This CDR3 has 15 amino acids. The CDR3 DNA reads TGTGCCAGCAGCCAGCGGGACCCTAGCACAGATACGCAGTATTTT. Its protein is CASSQRDPSTDTQYF.

The chain recombines TRBV19 with TRBJ2-1, with 7 bases aligning to TRBD1. The J segment lost 7 bases and the V segment lost 5 bases, leaving 5 bases of the junction unmatched. Germline-derived CDR1 and CDR2 are LNHDA and SQIVND (reference sequence). The CDR3 loop spans 13 amino acids. CDR3 in DNA: TGTGCCAGTAGTCCTAACAGGGGAAATGAGCAGTTCTTC. Amino acid sequence: CASSPNRGNEQFF.

V and J are TRBV5-4 and TRBJ1-4, with a possible D match to TRBD1 (5 bases). V dropped 0 bases and J dropped 4 bases, with 10 bases sitting between them. The CDR3 runs to 15 residues. Germline V gene sequence: CDR1 SGHNT, CDR2 YYREEE (reference sequence). The CDR3 bases are TGTGCCAGCAGCTTGGGGGGCAGTCTTAATGAAAAACTGTTTTTT. This translates into CASSLGGSLNEKLFF.

Here the CDR3 DNA reads TGTGCCAGCAGCCCCACTAGCGGGAGACAATACGAGCAGTACTTC. Amino acid sequence: CASSPTSGRQYEQYF. This chain links TRBV9 with TRBJ2-7, with TRBD2 matching over 11 bases. This CDR3 contains 15 residues. V trimming: 4 bases; J trimming: 4 bases; junction bases outside the gene matches: 7. Germline CDR1 is SGDLS and CDR2 is YYNGEE.

This clone was detected only a few times. The chain employs TRBV7-6 and TRBJ2-7; the D call may be TRBD1 or TRBD2 (5 bases each). Germline values: CDR1 SGHVS, CDR2 FNYEAQ. This CDR3 contains 13 residues. V lost 4 bases and J 4 bases, leaving 11 bases between the germline ends. The CDR3 region has the DNA TGTGCCAGCAGCTCGGGACCAAATTACGAGCAGTACTTC. It translates to CASSSGPNYEQYF.

The J gene is TRBJ2-7, the V gene TRBV12-3 or TRBV12-4, with a weak D call TRBD1 (6 bases). This CDR3 contains 13 residues. V was cut by 3 bases and J by 2 bases, with 8 bases left in between. This CDR3 is CASSFRGAYEQYF. CDR3 nucleotide sequence: TGTGCCAGCAGTTTCAGGGGAGCCTACGAGCAGTACTTC.

This chain connects TRBV3-1 (or the pseudogene TRBV3-2) to TRBJ1-3; D gene ambiguous. There are 15 residues in the CDR3. Per germline, CDR1 LGHDT and CDR2 YNNKEL (reference sequence). V was pared by 5 bases and J by 0 bases, with 11 bases between. CDR3 residues: CASSTYWSSGNTIYF. The CDR3 nucleotides read TGTGCCAGCAGCACTTACTGGAGCTCTGGAAACACCATATATTTT.

This rearrangement joins TRBV16 to TRBJ2-2, with D uncertain. This CDR3 region has 16 residues. Trimming removed 4 bases at V and 4 bases at J, with 16 bases between. Germline assignment: CDR1 KGHSY and CDR2 FQNENV. The chain's CDR3 is CASSLRAPLTTGELFF. CDR3 DNA sequence: TGTGCCAGCAGCCTTAGGGCGCCCCTCACCACCGGGGAGCTGTTTTTT.

This chain uses TRBV4-3 with TRBJ2-1; a possible D gene is TRBD2 (6 bases). The ends were cut back, 1 base at V and 10 bases at J, with 14 bases in the middle. From germline, CDR1 is LGHNA and CDR2 YSLEER. The CDR3 spans 14 residues. In DNA, the CDR3 is TGCGCCAGCAGCCAAGGGGTGGGACTTGTAGAGCAGTTCTTC. As protein: CASSQGVGLVEQFF.